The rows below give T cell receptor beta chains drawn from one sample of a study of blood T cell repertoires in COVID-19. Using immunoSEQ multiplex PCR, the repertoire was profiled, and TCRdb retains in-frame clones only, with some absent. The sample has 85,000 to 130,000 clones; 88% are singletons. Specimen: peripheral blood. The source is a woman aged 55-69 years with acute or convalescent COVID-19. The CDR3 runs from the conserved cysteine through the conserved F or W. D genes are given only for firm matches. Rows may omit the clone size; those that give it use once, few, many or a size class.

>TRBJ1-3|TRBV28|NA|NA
TGTGCCAGCAGTTTGCCATCCGGGGTAACTGGAAACACCATATATTTT
CASSLPSGVTGNTIYF
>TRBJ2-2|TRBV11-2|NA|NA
TGTGCCAGCAGCTCCACTAGTTCCAGCACCGGGGAGCTGTTTTTT
CASSSTSSSTGELFF
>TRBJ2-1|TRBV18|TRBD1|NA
TGTGCCAGCTCCCCATGGCAGGGGGAATACAATGAGCAGTTCTTC
CASSPWQGEYNEQFF
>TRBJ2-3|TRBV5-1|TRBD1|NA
TGCGCCAGCAGCCCGAGAACAGGGGTAGATACGCAGTATTTT
CASSPRTGVDTQYF
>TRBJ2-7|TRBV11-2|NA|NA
TGTGCCAGCAGCTTAGCGGCCAGCGCTACCTACGAGCAGTACTTC
CASSLAASATYEQYF
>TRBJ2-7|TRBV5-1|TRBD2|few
TGCGCCAGCAGCTTGGGGGGACTAGCGGGAGCGGGTTACGAGCAGTACTTC
CASSLGGLAGAGYEQYF
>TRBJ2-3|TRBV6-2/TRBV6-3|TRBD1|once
TGTGCCAGCAGTTACACTTCGACAGGGGGCTTGCGGGATACGCAGTATTTT
CASSYTSTGGLRDTQYF
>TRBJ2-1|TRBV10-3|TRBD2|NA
TGTGCCACCAAACTAGCGGGAGGAGTCAATGAGCAGTTCTTC
CATKLAGGVNEQFF
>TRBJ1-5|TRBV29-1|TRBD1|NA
TGCAGCGTCACGACAGGGGAGGGCAATCAGCCCCAGCATTTT
CSVTTGEGNQPQHF
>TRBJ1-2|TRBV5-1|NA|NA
TGCGCCAGCAGCTTGGGTCAGAACTATGGCTACACCTTC
CASSLGQNYGYTF
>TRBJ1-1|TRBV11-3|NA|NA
TGTGCCAGCAGCTTAGAATTCATGAACACTGAAGCTTTCTTT
CASSLEFMNTEAFF
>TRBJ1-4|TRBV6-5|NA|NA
TGTGCCAGCAGGAGAGAAAAACTGTTTTTT
CASRREKLFF
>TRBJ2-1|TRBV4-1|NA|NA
TGCGCCAGCAGCCAAGGATGGGCCACGCTCTACAATGAGCAGTTCTTC
CASSQGWATLYNEQFF
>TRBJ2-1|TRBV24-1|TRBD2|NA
TGTGCCACCAGTGGCCGGACTAGCGGCTTCTCCTACAATGAGCAGTTCTTC
CATSGRTSGFSYNEQFF
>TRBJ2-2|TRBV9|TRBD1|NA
TGTGCCAGCACCCCGGGACAGGACTACACCGGGGAGCTGTTTTTT
CASTPGQDYTGELFF
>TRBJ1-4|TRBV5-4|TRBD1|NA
TGTGCCAGCAGCTCGGGACAGGGGATTAATGAAAAACTGTTTTTT
CASSSGQGINEKLFF
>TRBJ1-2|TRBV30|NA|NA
TGTGCCTGGAGTGTTACAGGCAACTATGGCTACACCTTC
CAWSVTGNYGYTF
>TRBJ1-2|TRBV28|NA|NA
TGTGCCACAACGCGGTTGGGGGCCGATCACGAAAATGGCTACACCTTC
CATTRLGADHENGYTF
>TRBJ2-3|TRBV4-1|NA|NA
TGCGCCAGCAGCCACCCCAGGGCAGATACGCAGTATTTT
CASSHPRADTQYF
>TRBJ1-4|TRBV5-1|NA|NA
TGCGCCAGCAGCATACAGGGACCCTATGAAAAACTGTTTTTT
CASSIQGPYEKLFF
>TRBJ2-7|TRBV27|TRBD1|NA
TGTGCCAGCAGTTTACGGGACAGGCCCTACGAGCAGTACTTC
CASSLRDRPYEQYF
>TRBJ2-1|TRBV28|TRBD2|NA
TGTGCCAGCAGTTTATGGATACTAGGCGGGAGCTCCTACAATGAGCAGTTCTTC
CASSLWILGGSSYNEQFF
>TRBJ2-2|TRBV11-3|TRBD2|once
TGTGCCAGCAGCTTAGCCGCCGGGACTAGGAGGACCGGGGAGCTGTTTTTT
CASSLAAGTRRTGELFF
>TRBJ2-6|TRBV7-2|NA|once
TGTGCCAGCGCTTTGGAGGCTGGGGCCAACGTCCTGACTTTC
CASALEAGANVLTF
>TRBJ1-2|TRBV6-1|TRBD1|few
TGTGCCAGCAGTGAACGGGACAGTTTGGGTGGCTACACCTTC
CASSERDSLGGYTF
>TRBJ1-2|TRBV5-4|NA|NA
TGTGCCAGCAGCTTACAGAGCGGGGTTCCTGGCTACACCTTC
CASSLQSGVPGYTF
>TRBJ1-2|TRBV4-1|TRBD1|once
TGCGCCAGCAGCCAAGAATTGAACAGGGGAACTATTGGCTACACCTTC
CASSQELNRGTIGYTF
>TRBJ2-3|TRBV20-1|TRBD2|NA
TGCAGTGCTAGTCGGACTAGCGCCACAGATACGCAGTATTTT
CSASRTSATDTQYF
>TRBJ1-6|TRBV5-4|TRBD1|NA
TGTGCCAGCAGCGACCGACAGGGTGAGAATTCACCCCTCCACTTT
CASSDRQGENSPLHF
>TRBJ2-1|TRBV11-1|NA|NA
TGTGCCAGCAGCTCCGGAGTTATCAATGAGCAGTTCTTC
CASSSGVINEQFF
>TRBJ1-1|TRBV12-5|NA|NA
TGTGCTAGTGGTTCCACAGGATTAGTCACTGAAGCTTTCTTT
CASGSTGLVTEAFF
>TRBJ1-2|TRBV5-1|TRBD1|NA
TGCGCCAGCAGCTCACCGGGGACAGGATCTTATCGCTACACCTTC
CASSSPGTGSYRYTF
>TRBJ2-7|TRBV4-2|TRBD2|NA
TGTGCCAGCAGCCAAGGGGAGGGCCCCTACGAGCAGTACTTC
CASSQGEGPYEQYF
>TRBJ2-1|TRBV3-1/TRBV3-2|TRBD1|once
TGTGCCAGCAGCCAAGGGGGGACAGGTAACAATGAGCAGTTCTTC
CASSQGGTGNNEQFF
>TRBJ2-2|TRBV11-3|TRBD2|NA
TGTGCCAGCAGCCAAGAAACTAGCGGGAGGCCCGGGGAGCTGTTTTTT
CASSQETSGRPGELFF
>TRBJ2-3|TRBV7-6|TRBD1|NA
TGTGCCAGCAGCTTAGGCGTTGGGGGACAGGGAGCAACAGATACGCAGTATTTT
CASSLGVGGQGATDTQYF
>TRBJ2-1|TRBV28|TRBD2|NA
TGTGCCAGCAGTCCACCCTCGGGACTAGCGGGAGGACCCGAGCAGTTCTTC
CASSPPSGLAGGPEQFF
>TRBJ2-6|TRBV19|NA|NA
TGTGCCTCTAGACTCCTCCGGGATGCTGGGGCCAACGTCCTGACTTTC
CASRLLRDAGANVLTF
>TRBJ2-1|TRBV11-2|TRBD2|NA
TGTGCCAGCAGCTTATTCTCTAGCGGGCCCTCCTACAATGAGCAGTTCTTC
CASSLFSSGPSYNEQFF
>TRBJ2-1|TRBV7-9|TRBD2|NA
TGTGCCAGCAGCTTCCGGACTAGCTTCGTGTACAATGAGCAGTTCTTC
CASSFRTSFVYNEQFF
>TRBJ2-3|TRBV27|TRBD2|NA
TGTGCCAGCAGTCCTCTAGTACGTCCAGCGGGAACGCGGGTTACGCAGTATTTT
CASSPLVRPAGTRVTQYF
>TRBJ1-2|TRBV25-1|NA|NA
TGTGCCAGCAGGCCAGGGGAGGGTGGCTACACCTTC
CASRPGEGGYTF
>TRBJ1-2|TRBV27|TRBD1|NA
TGTGCCAGCAGTTCCCTGGGACAGGGAGTATATGGCTACACCTTC
CASSSLGQGVYGYTF
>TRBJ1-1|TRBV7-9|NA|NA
TGTGCCAGCAGCCACGCCAGGGGTATAGACACTGAAGCTTTCTTT
CASSHARGIDTEAFF
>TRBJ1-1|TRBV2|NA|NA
TGTGCCAGCAGTTTAGGGGGTTTGGACGCTGAAGCTTTCTTT
CASSLGGLDAEAFF
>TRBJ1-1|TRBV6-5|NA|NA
TGTGCCAGCAGTTACTCGACGCAGGGAACTGAAGCTTTCTTT
CASSYSTQGTEAFF
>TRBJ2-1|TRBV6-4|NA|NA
TGTGCCAGCAGTGACTCAGGGGGGGGATTCGATGAGCAGTTCTTC
CASSDSGGGFDEQFF
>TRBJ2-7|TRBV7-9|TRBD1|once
TGTGCCAGCAGATCGGGACAGGGACGTTTCTACGAGCAGTACTTC
CASRSGQGRFYEQYF
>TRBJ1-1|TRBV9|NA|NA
TGTGCCAGCAGCGTAGGTGAGAGGGCTGAAGCTTTCTTT
CASSVGERAEAFF
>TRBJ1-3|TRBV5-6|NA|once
TGTGCCAGCAGCTTGGCCGGGACTTCCTCTGGAAACACCATATATTTT
CASSLAGTSSGNTIYF
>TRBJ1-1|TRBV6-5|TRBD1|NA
TGTGCCAGCAGGGAGGGAGACAGGGACACTGAAGCTTTCTTT
CASREGDRDTEAFF
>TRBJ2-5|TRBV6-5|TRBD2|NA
TGTGCCAGCAGCCCGAGGACTAGCGGGAGAGAGACCCAGTACTTC
CASSPRTSGRETQYF
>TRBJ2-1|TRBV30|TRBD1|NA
TGTGCCTGGAGTACCACCGGGACAGGGGGCCGTGAGCAGTTCTTC
CAWSTTGTGGREQFF
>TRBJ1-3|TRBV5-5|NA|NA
TGTGCCAGCAGCTTGGGAGCGACCCGGTTCTCTGGAAACACCATATATTTT
CASSLGATRFSGNTIYF
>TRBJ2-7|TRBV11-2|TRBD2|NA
TGTGCCAGCAGCGCATCGGGCGGGAGGACCTACGAGCAGTACTTC
CASSASGGRTYEQYF
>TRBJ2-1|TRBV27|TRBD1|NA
TGTGCCAGCAGGGCGGGGACAGGGTTTCCCAATGAGCAGTTCTTC
CASRAGTGFPNEQFF
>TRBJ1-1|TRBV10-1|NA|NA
TGCGCCAGCAGGGCAGGGGCCAGAACTGAAGCTTTCTTT
CASRAGARTEAFF
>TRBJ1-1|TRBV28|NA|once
TGTGCCAGCAGTCCGTTGGAGGGTTGGGGAACTGAAGCTTTCTTT
CASSPLEGWGTEAFF
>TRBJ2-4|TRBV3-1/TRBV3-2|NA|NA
TGTGCCAGCAGCCCGGACGGACAGTTACAAAACATTCAGTACTTC
CASSPDGQLQNIQYF
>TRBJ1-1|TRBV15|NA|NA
TGTGCCACCAGCAGACCCAGGTCGGCCGGGATGGGAACTGAAGCTTTCTTT
CATSRPRSAGMGTEAFF